The T cell receptor beta chain under discussion was sequenced for a study of post-analysis software for immune sequencing data. Overall study results and limits: In patients, TRBV5-6, TRBV5-1 and TRBV20-1 belonged to about five TRBV segments found more frequently than in controls. By F measure, samples from a shared preparation batch strongly co-clustered.

TCR beta cDNA libraries had unique molecular identifiers. T cells numbering roughly 1 to 10 million yielded a few hundred thousand cDNA molecules. TCRdb re-called the PCR reads through MiXCR, storing one row per CDR3 protein. The sample contains about 770,000 distinct CDR3 sequences, around 42% of which appear only once. CDR3 length: 13 residues. Turning to this clonotype: What it binds is unknown.

The TCR was taken from a girl under 18 with multiple sclerosis. This chain connects TRBV12-3 or TRBV12-4 to TRBJ2-7; D call uncertain. With the DNA end fitting TRBJ2-5 better, the J assignment may be wrong. What was sequenced was blood. The CDR3 DNA reads as TGTGCCAGCAGTTTAGGGGCCCCGGAGACCCAGTACTTC. Translating gives CASSLGAPETQYF.